What follows are 13 T cell receptor beta chains derived from one specimen sequenced in a study of CD8 T cells in ankylosing spondylitis. MiXCR, applied by TCRdb to the 5' RACE reads, yields one record per CDR3 protein. The sample includes some 220,000 distinct CDR3 sequences, around 7.9% of them seen just once. Study-wide points: For ankylosing spondylitis blood, a TCR beta motif of 7 to 9 highly homologous variants appeared characteristic.

Antigens for these TCRs are unknown. The specimen sequenced was blood, either unsorted or a sorted T cell fraction (not recorded which). The receptors here all came from a male donor with ankylosing spondylitis.

The sample holds one count of this clonotype. An end of the junction does not agree with germline; a read error may underlie this. The chain carries TRBV28 and TRBJ2-3; D perhaps matches TRBD1 (6 bases). CDR3 size: 17 residues. Germline lookup yields CDR1 MDHEN and CDR2 SYDVKM. This CDR3 reads CASCYSPGTHATDTQYF. CDR3 DNA: TGTGCCAGCTGTTATTCCCCCGGGACACACGCCACAGATACCCAGTATTTT.

This clonotype appeared many times. The chain recombines TRBV6-5 with TRBJ2-2; TRBD2 might be the D (5 bases). CDR3 length: 16 amino acids. Between the trimmed V and J ends, which lost 0 bases and 4 bases, there was a span of 12 bases. Germline V CDR1 and CDR2: MNHEY, SVGAGI. The DNA of the CDR3 is TGTGCCAGCAGTTACTCGTGGGGAGAGGGCACCGGGGAGCTGTTTTTT. This encodes CASSYSWGEGTGELFF.

The sample holds many counts of this clonotype. J is TRBJ2-1 and V is TRBV28; D perhaps matches TRBD2 (5 bases). The germline V gene has CDR1 MDHEN and CDR2 SYDVKM. V shed 5 bases and J shed 12 bases, with 17 bases lying between them. The CDR3 has 13 residues. The CDR3 sequence is CASSPPGLATQFF. The CDR3 DNA sequence: TGTGCCAGCAGTCCCCCGGGGTTGGCCACGCAGTTCTTC.

This clonotype was seen more than once but under ten times. The CDR3 DNA is TGTGCCTCGGGGTCCCCCTACAATGAGCAGTTCTTC. Encoded protein: CASGSPYNEQFF. This chain joins TRBV6-2 or TRBV6-3 and TRBJ2-1; tentatively, D is TRBD2 (5 bases). The germline gives CDR1 MNHEY, CDR2 SVGEGT. The CDR3 is 12 amino acids. Trimming cost V 11 bases and J 2 bases, with 10 bases left between them.

The chain combines TRBV6-1 with TRBJ1-1, with D possibly TRBD1 on 5 matching bases. Germline V gives CDR1 MNHNS, CDR2 SASEGT. CDR3 length equals 14 residues. V dropped 5 bases and J dropped 5 bases, with 15 bases sitting between them. The CDR3 sequence is CASSPQAGRTEAFF. For the CDR3, the DNA is TGTGCCAGCAGTCCCCAGGCAGGGCGAACTGAAGCTTTCTTT.

This clonotype came up many times. This rearrangement joins TRBV2 to TRBJ2-1, with TRBD2 matching 8 bases. V lost 6 bases, J lost 0 bases, and 7 bases stayed unmatched. This CDR3 contains 16 residues. Germline V lookup: CDR1 SNHLY, CDR2 FYNNEI. The CDR3 bases are TGTGCCAGCAGACTTCTAGCGGGCCGCTCCTACAATGAGCAGTTCTTC. It yields the protein CASRLLAGRSYNEQFF.

This clonotype was seen ten or more times. This chain connects TRBV12-3 or TRBV12-4 to TRBJ2-1; either TRBD1 or TRBD2 may supply D (5 bases each). Deletions cut 4 bases from V and 1 base from J, with 14 bases between. The CDR3 sequence is 16 residues long. DNA for the CDR3: TGTGCCAGCAGTTCTCCCGGGACGGCTTCCTACAATGAGCAGTTCTTC. Translated, it gives CASSSPGTASYNEQFF.

This clonotype was seen many times. The gene calls are TRBV5-1 and TRBJ2-2; D unresolved. V lost 8 bases, J lost 8 bases, and 4 bases lay in between. The CDR3 is 9 residues long. The germline CDR1 and CDR2 sequences are SGHRS and YFSETQ. The CDR3 sequence: CASAGELFF. The CDR3 DNA follows: TGCGCCAGTGCTGGGGAGCTGTTTTTT.

This clonotype came up a few times. The chain is built from TRBV19 and TRBJ1-2, with a tentative D call TRBD1 (6 bases). Germline lookup yields CDR1 LNHDA and CDR2 SQIVND (reference sequence). Trimming took off 10 bases at V and 6 bases at J, with 12 bases between the two ends. The CDR3 sequence is 11 residues long. The chain's CDR3 is CATRTVNGYTF. In DNA, the CDR3 is TGTGCCACCCGGACAGTCAATGGCTACACCTTC.

In this sample, this clonotype turned up many times. The gene calls are TRBV10-3 and TRBJ2-3; D may match TRBD1 or TRBD2 (5 bases each). This CDR3 has 14 residues. The V end lost 8 bases, the J end lost 2 bases, and 14 bases lay between the germline ends. The germline gives CDR1 ENHRY, CDR2 SYGVKD. Here the CDR3 reads CAIGDRGATDTQYF. The DNA for the CDR3 is TGTGCCATCGGGGATAGGGGAGCCACAGATACGCAGTATTTT.

This clonotype was seen ten or more times. The rearrangement links TRBV7-9 to TRBJ2-1; TRBD2 agrees at 7 bases. The germline V gene has CDR1 SEHNR and CDR2 FQNEAQ (reference sequence). This CDR3 comprises 15 residues. V trimming: 3 bases; J trimming: 8 bases; junction bases outside the gene matches: 10. This CDR3 is CASSFGAGEVDEQFF. In DNA, the CDR3 is TGTGCCAGCAGCTTTGGGGCGGGGGAGGTCGATGAGCAGTTCTTC.

This clonotype was seen a few times. The chain joins TRBV5-5 to TRBJ2-3; D is perhaps TRBD1 (5 bases). The CDR3 covers 16 residues. Germline V gene sequence: CDR1 SGHKS, CDR2 YYEKEE (reference sequence). With 1 base removed from V and 3 bases from J, the gap between germline ends came to 15 bases. In nucleotides, the CDR3 is TGTGCCAGCAGCTTGTACTGGACACCTGATACAGATACGCAGTATTTT. Its protein is CASSLYWTPDTDTQYF.

This clonotype was found a few times. The gene calls are TRBV15 and TRBJ1-4; D call uncertain. Germline lookup yields CDR1 LNHNV and CDR2 YYDKDF (reference sequence). The CDR3 covers 15 residues. The V end was cut by 5 bases, the J end by 4 bases, with 14 bases between. The CDR3 region is CATSLETGYNEKLFF. The DNA for the CDR3 is TGTGCCACCAGCCTCGAAACGGGATATAATGAAAAACTGTTTTTT. The entire variable domain, with the rest obtained from reference TRBV15 and TRBJ1-4, is as follows: DAMVIQNPRYQVTQFGKPVTLSCSQTLNHNVMYWYQQKSSQAPKLLFHYYDKDFNNEADTPDNFQSRRPNTSFCFLDIRSPGLGDTAMYLCATSLETGYNEKLFFGSGTQLSVL.